A selection of T cell receptor beta chains follows, all from one sample in a study of T-cell reconstitution after alpha-beta-depleted transplantation in children. TCRdb used MiXCR to reprocess the PCR reads, holding one entry per CDR3 protein. Of a few hundred thousand distinct CDR3 sequences in the sample, 27% were seen once. The sequencing used PBMCs, collected before TCRalphabeta/CD19-depleted stem cell transplant. The receptors here all came from a boy younger than two with Wiskott-Aldrich syndrome, due to receive a stem cell transplant. Each CDR3 is given with its conserved first and last residue. A D gene is named only where the DNA matches it firmly. A row's size may be missing; if present it is once, few, many or a size class.

V: TRBV5-1
J: TRBJ2-2
size: few
D: .
CDR3: CASSAQTGIGELFF
DNA: TGCGCCAGCAGCGCACAGACAGGAATCGGGGAGCTGTTTTTT

V: TRBV6-1
J: TRBJ2-7
size: .
D: .
CDR3: CASSSGVLSEQYF
DNA: TGTGCCAGCAGCTCAGGGGTGCTCAGCGAGCAGTACTTC

V: TRBV20-1
J: TRBJ1-5
size: few
D: TRBD1
CDR3: CSATDWTGVGQPQHF
DNA: TGCAGTGCTACCGACTGGACAGGGGTCGGTCAGCCCCAGCATTTT

V: TRBV20-1
J: TRBJ2-2
size: many
D: .
CDR3: CSARGTGELFF
DNA: TGCAGTGCTAGAGGAACCGGGGAGCTGTTTTTT

V: TRBV6-1
J: TRBJ1-1
size: few
D: .
CDR3: CASRSGIGDTEAFF
DNA: TGTGCCAGCAGGTCAGGGATCGGAGACACTGAAGCTTTCTTT

V: TRBV10-1
J: TRBJ2-2
size: few
D: .
CDR3: CASSPASDTGELFF
DNA: TGCGCCAGCAGTCCCGCGTCGGACACCGGGGAGCTGTTTTTT

V: TRBV25-1
J: TRBJ2-1
size: few
D: TRBD2
CDR3: CASSGAGKTHEQFF
DNA: TGTGCCAGCAGTGGAGCGGGAAAGACCCATGAGCAGTTCTTC

V: TRBV29-1
J: TRBJ2-3
size: .
D: TRBD2
CDR3: CSVEIAGGNTDTQYF
DNA: TGCAGCGTCGAAATAGCGGGAGGAAACACAGATACGCAGTATTTT

V: TRBV29-1
J: TRBJ2-7
size: few
D: .
CDR3: CSVGTDTYEQYF
DNA: TGCAGCGTTGGGACAGACACGTACGAGCAGTACTTC

V: TRBV5-1
J: TRBJ1-2
size: .
D: .
CDR3: CASSPRDLANYGYTF
DNA: TGCGCCAGCAGCCCCAGGGACTTAGCTAACTATGGCTACACCTTC

V: TRBV6-2/TRBV6-3
J: TRBJ1-1
size: .
D: .
CDR3: CASSYEETGALNTEAFF
DNA: TGTGCCAGCAGTTACGAGGAGACAGGCGCTTTGAACACTGAAGCTTTCTTT

V: TRBV20-1
J: TRBJ1-1
size: .
D: .
CDR3: CSASIRFRGGYNTEAFF
DNA: TGCAGTGCTAGCATCCGCTTCCGAGGGGGGTACAACACTGAAGCTTTCTTT

V: TRBV27
J: TRBJ2-3
size: many
D: .
CDR3: CASSLADSTDTQYF
DNA: TGTGCCAGCAGTTTGGCGGACAGCACAGATACGCAGTATTTT

V: TRBV5-1
J: TRBJ1-1
size: few
D: .
CDR3: CASSFLDRNTEAFF
DNA: TGCGCCAGCAGCTTTCTGGACAGGAACACTGAAGCTTTCTTT

V: TRBV3-1
J: TRBJ2-5
size: few
D: .
CDR3: CASSLGGGVVETQYF
DNA: TGTGCCAGCAGCCTGGGCGGCGGAGTCGTAGAGACCCAGTACTTC

V: TRBV27
J: TRBJ2-7
size: .
D: .
CDR3: CASSRGGLPLEQYF
DNA: TGTGCCAGCAGTAGGGGGGGACTTCCTCTCGAGCAGTACTTC

V: TRBV12-3/TRBV12-4
J: TRBJ1-1
size: .
D: .
CDR3: CASSLQGFLNTEAFF
DNA: TGTGCCAGCAGTTTACAGGGCTTTTTGAACACTGAAGCTTTCTTT

V: TRBV30
J: TRBJ2-2
size: .
D: .
CDR3: CAWNEATGDLFF
DNA: TGTGCCTGGAACGAAGCCACCGGGGACCTGTTTTTT

V: TRBV5-1
J: TRBJ1-1
size: .
D: .
CDR3: CASSLVSGLNTEAFF
DNA: TGCGCCAGCAGCTTGGTCTCAGGGTTAAACACTGAAGCTTTCTTT

V: TRBV12-3/TRBV12-4
J: TRBJ2-3
size: .
D: .
CDR3: CASSHSPDTQYF
DNA: TGTGCCAGCAGTCACAGTCCAGATACGCAGTATTTT

V: TRBV29-1
J: TRBJ2-2
size: few
D: TRBD1
CDR3: CSGITGGRTGELFF
DNA: TGCAGCGGAATTACAGGGGGCCGAACCGGGGAGCTGTTTTTT

V: TRBV5-1
J: TRBJ2-2
size: .
D: TRBD1
CDR3: CASSLTRTGANTGELFF
DNA: TGCGCCAGCAGCTTGACTAGGACAGGAGCGAACACCGGGGAGCTGTTTTTT

V: TRBV5-1
J: TRBJ2-7
size: .
D: .
CDR3: CASSLDAGGRSQQYF
DNA: TGCGCCAGCAGCTTGGACGCCGGGGGTAGATCCCAGCAGTACTTC

V: TRBV7-6
J: TRBJ2-2
size: once
D: .
CDR3: CASSVRDAWKAPTGELFF
DNA: TGTGCCAGCAGCGTCCGGGACGCCTGGAAGGCGCCGACCGGGGAGCTGTTTTTT

V: TRBV5-1
J: TRBJ2-1
size: once
D: TRBD2
CDR3: CASSLGLAGGRSYNEQLF
DNA: TGCGCCAGCAGCTTGGGGCTAGCGGGGGGGAGGTCCTACAATGAGCAGCTCTTC

V: TRBV6-1
J: TRBJ2-1
size: few
D: .
CDR3: CASSETGLLNEQFF
DNA: TGTGCCAGCAGTGAGACTGGACTCCTCAATGAGCAGTTCTTC

V: TRBV11-2
J: TRBJ2-1
size: .
D: TRBD2
CDR3: CASSQLRASGRNEQFF
DNA: TGTGCCAGCAGCCAACTTCGGGCTAGCGGGAGAAATGAGCAGTTCTTC